The 8 T cell receptor beta chains given below trace back to one sample, sequenced in a study of blood T cells in healthy people across ages. Primed by a sample-barcoded 5' primer and a J-beta primer mix, a second PCR proceeded for 7 to 11 cycles. TCRdb re-derived calls from the 5' RACE reads in MiXCR, one entry per CDR3 protein. The data hold about 1.4 million distinct CDR3 sequences, with approximately 63% observed a single time. Sequenced input: blood. The receptors shown here come from a man younger than 30 in good health.

The chain employs TRBV10-3 and TRBJ2-5; weak D call: TRBD2 (5 bases). CDR3 length: 12 residues. Per germline, CDR1 ENHRY and CDR2 SYGVKD. Trimming left V 11 bases short and J 2 bases short, with 12 bases between. CDR3 sequence: CAAGLGQETQYF. CDR3 bases: TGTGCCGCTGGACTCGGTCAAGAGACCCAGTACTTC.

Of note for this clonotype: A read error may account for a junction end that differs from germline. V usage is TRBV28 and J usage is TRBJ2-3; TRBD2 matches at 9 bases. The CDR3 covers 17 residues. Germline lookup yields CDR1 MDHEN and CDR2 SYDVKM. The CDR3 spells CASSPIPHGTSKDTQYF. For the CDR3, the DNA is TGTGCCAGCAGTCCAATCCCCCACGGGACTAGCAAAGATACGCAGTATTTT.

The chain's CDR3 is CASSYLPRTGGATYEQYF. DNA of the CDR3: TGTGCCAGCAGTTACCTACCACGGACAGGGGGCGCGACCTACGAGCAGTACTTC. The V and J genes are TRBV6-5 and TRBJ2-5; 11 nucleotides align to TRBD1. The J call may be mistaken, given a closer DNA end match to TRBJ2-7. Germline CDR1 is MNHEY and CDR2 is SVGAGI. CDR3 length equals 18 residues.

This clonotype came up a few times. This may come from a read error, since a much larger clone is one base off. The chain carries TRBV27 and TRBJ2-2; TRBD2 is a possible D gene (6 bases). V lost 3 bases and J 0 bases, leaving 17 bases between the germline ends. Germline V gives CDR1 MNHEY, CDR2 SMNVEV (reference sequence). This CDR3 has 18 residues. The CDR3 here is CASSLDGGASANTGELFF. In DNA form, the CDR3 reads TGTGCCAGCAGTTTGGATGGCGGGGCTAGCGCGAACACCGGGGAGCTGTTTTTT.

The rearrangement uses TRBV20-1 and TRBJ1-2, with TRBD1 identical over 8 bases. CDR3 size: 15 residues. V lost 6 bases to trimming and J lost 8 bases; unmatched junction nucleotides: 17. The germline gives CDR1 DFQATT, CDR2 SNEGSKA (reference sequence). The CDR3 sequence: CSAGQGARVIGGYTF. CDR3 DNA sequence: TGCAGTGCGGGGCAGGGGGCGCGAGTTATCGGGGGCTACACCTTC.

The chain couples TRBV5-1 to TRBJ2-5; TRBD1 matches at 8 bases. The CDR3 extends over 16 amino acids. CDR1 SGHRS and CDR2 YFSETQ come from the germline V gene. Germline trimming cut 0 bases from V and 11 bases from J; bases unmatched to any gene: 15. For the CDR3, the DNA is TGCGCCAGCAGCTTGGCCTATTCAGGGGGCCAGGATGAGCAGTACTTC. Translating it yields CASSLAYSGGQDEQYF.

The gene calls are TRBV11-2 and TRBJ2-7, with D unresolved. V was shortened by 5 bases and J by 0 bases, with 20 bases between the two germline ends. Per the germline V gene, CDR1 is SGHAT and CDR2 is FQNNGV. There are 17 residues in the CDR3. This CDR3 reads CASSPARFMVGSYEQYF. In DNA form, the CDR3 reads TGTGCCAGCAGCCCCGCCCGCTTCATGGTTGGCTCCTACGAGCAGTACTTC.

J is TRBJ2-4 and V is TRBV28, with 10 bases aligning to TRBD2. V lost 6 bases, J lost 9 bases, and 14 bases stayed unmatched. Germline V gives CDR1 MDHEN, CDR2 SYDVKM. The CDR3 extends over 16 amino acids. CDR3 amino acids: CASSNEGLARVAIQYF. The CDR3 DNA is TGTGCCAGCAGCAACGAGGGACTAGCGAGGGTGGCCATTCAGTACTTC.